Below are 20 T cell receptor beta chains sequenced from a single sample in a study of glioma-infiltrating T cells after dendritic cell vaccination. Sequencing used immunoSEQ multiplex PCR; TCRdb keeps in-frame clones, though not all of them. Of 100,000 or so clones in the sample, roughly 89% were seen once. The time point denotes: after dendritic cell vaccination, including at tumor progression/relapse. Sequenced here: blood, sampled after dendritic cell vaccination. These receptors originate from a human donor with glioblastoma.

This clone was found once. The chain carries TRBV7-9 and TRBJ1-2; D ambiguous. Per the germline V gene, CDR1 is SEHNR and CDR2 is FQNEAQ (reference sequence). The germline V and J ends were trimmed by 1 base and 7 bases, with 10 bases remaining between them. The CDR3 length is 13 residues. CDR3 amino acids: CASSLERASGYTF. Written as DNA, the CDR3 is TGTGCCAGCAGCTTAGAGAGGGCCAGTGGCTACACCTTC.

The rearrangement joins TRBV15 to TRBJ2-5; 12 nucleotides agree with TRBD2. Trimming took 3 bases from V and 5 from J; bases not matched to a gene: 4. The germline gives CDR1 LNHNV, CDR2 YYDKDF (reference sequence). The CDR3 loop spans 15 amino acids. In DNA form, the CDR3 reads TGTGCCACCAGCAGCGGACTAGCGGGGTGGGAGACCCAGTACTTC. Translating gives CATSSGLAGWETQYF. The whole variable domain, remainder taken from reference TRBV15 and TRBJ2-5, is DAMVIQNPRYQVTQFGKPVTLSCSQTLNHNVMYWYQQKSSQAPKLLFHYYDKDFNNEADTPDNFQSRRPNTSFCFLDIRSPGLGDTAMYLCATSSGLAGWETQYFGPGTRLLVL.

This chain joins TRBV7-9 and TRBJ2-3; TRBD1 aligns across 9 bases. The CDR3 runs 16 residues. V dropped 10 bases and J dropped 4; count of bases not matched to a gene: 15. CDR1 and CDR2 (germline): SEHNR, FQNEAQ (reference sequence). The CDR3 nucleotides read TGTGCCACTAAGGGCCCCGGGACAGGGACGGCAGATACGCAGTATTTT. Translated, it gives CATKGPGTGTADTQYF.

The V gene is TRBV5-6, the J gene TRBJ2-2; possible D gene TRBD2, 6 bases. The germline V gene encodes CDR1 SGHDT and CDR2 YYEEEE. V was pared by 5 bases and J by 5 bases, with 13 bases between. This CDR3 has 14 amino acids. As DNA, the CDR3 is TGTGCCAGCAGTGCGGACTACGGAACCGGGGAGCTGTTTTTT. Amino acids: CASSADYGTGELFF.

V and J are TRBV11-2 and TRBJ2-7; 9 bases are shared with TRBD2. Looked up from germline, CDR1 is SGHAT and CDR2 is FQNNGV. The trim removed 6 bases at V and 4 bases at J, leaving 7 bases unmatched. This CDR3 has 14 amino acids. The CDR3 region has the DNA TGTGCCAGCAGGCCCCTAGCGGGAAAATACGAGCAGTACTTC. Translating it yields CASRPLAGKYEQYF.

The chain combines TRBV7-7 with TRBJ2-7; tentative D call: TRBD2 (5 bases). CDR1 is SSHAT, CDR2 FNYEAQ, per germline (reference sequence). The CDR3 runs to 12 residues. The CDR3 DNA follows: TGTGCTAGCCGACCCGGGGTTTACGAGCAGTACTTC. It translates to CASRPGVYEQYF.

The rearrangement joins TRBV11-2 to TRBJ2-2; D gene ambiguous. Germline CDR1 and CDR2: SGHAT and FQNNGV. The CDR3 has 15 amino acids. Trimming pared 2 bases from V and 3 bases from J, leaving 10 bases between. The CDR3 coding sequence is TGTGCCAGCAGCTTACGCGACTTTTACACCGGGGAGCTGTTTTTT. It is translated as CASSLRDFYTGELFF.

With regard to this clone: A read error may account for a junction end that differs from germline. The chain joins TRBV7-7 to TRBJ2-5, with a weak D call TRBD1 (5 bases). This CDR3 region has 13 residues. Germline V gene sequence: CDR1 SSHAT, CDR2 FNYEAQ (reference sequence). CDR3 nucleotide sequence: TGTGCTAGCAGCTTAAAGGGGAAAGAGACCCAGTACTTC. It yields the protein CASSLKGKETQYF.

The gene calls are TRBV9 and TRBJ2-4; 11 nucleotides agree with TRBD2. CDR1 SGDLS and CDR2 YYNGEE come from the germline V gene. CDR3 length: 15 amino acids. V lost 4 bases and J lost 3; bases outside the gene matches: 3. CDR3 protein: CASSSLAGGKNIQYF. The CDR3 coding sequence is TGTGCCAGCAGCTCCCTAGCGGGAGGCAAAAACATTCAGTACTTC.

This chain connects TRBV7-6 to TRBJ2-5, with D unresolved. Trimming took 4 bases from V and 3 from J, leaving 3 bases between them. The V gene's germline CDR1 is SGHVS and CDR2 FNYEAQ. The CDR3 has 11 residues. CDR3 amino acids: CASSSEETQYF. In DNA form, the CDR3 reads TGTGCCAGCAGCTCCGAAGAGACCCAGTACTTC.

The chain links TRBV6-1 to TRBJ2-2; TRBD1 aligns across 10 bases. The V segment lost 5 bases and the J segment 10 bases; nucleotides outside the gene matches: 10. Germline V gene sequence: CDR1 MNHNS, CDR2 SASEGT. The CDR3 consists of 15 residues. CDR3 residues: CASSFRDRGNKELFF. CDR3 sequence (DNA): TGTGCCAGCAGTTTCCGGGACAGGGGCAATAAGGAGCTGTTTTTT.

The chain uses TRBV29-1 and TRBJ2-1; D is possibly TRBD2 (6 bases). Germline V CDR1 and CDR2: SQVTM, ANQGSEA. This CDR3 is 10 amino acids long. Trimming shortened V by 7 bases and J by 7 bases, and 8 bases separated the two germline ends. CDR3 coding DNA: TGCAGCGGGGGGGTTAATGAGCAGTTCTTC. This codes for CSGGVNEQFF.

The chain recombines TRBV9 with TRBJ2-6; a possible D gene is TRBD1 (6 bases). Germline assignment: CDR1 SGDLS and CDR2 YYNGEE. V lost 0 bases to trimming and J lost 1 base, with 11 bases between them. The CDR3 consists of 17 residues. The CDR3 region is CASSVARTVSGANVLTF. The CDR3 coding sequence is TGTGCCAGCAGCGTAGCGAGGACAGTATCTGGGGCCAACGTCCTGACTTTC.

The gene calls are TRBV2 and TRBJ2-7, with 8 bases aligning to TRBD2. V trimming: 7 bases; J trimming: 4 bases; junction bases outside the gene matches: 9. In germline, CDR1 is SNHLY, CDR2 FYNNEI. This CDR3 has 14 residues. CDR3 region: CASTPTGTSYEQYF. The CDR3, as DNA: TGTGCCAGCACCCCAACCGGGACTAGTTACGAGCAGTACTTC.

The CDR3 loop is CASSEYDSLMNTEAFF. CDR3 coding DNA: TGTGCCAGCAGTGAATATGACAGCCTGATGAACACTGAAGCTTTCTTT. The chain has TRBV25-1 and TRBJ1-1, with TRBD1 as a possible D gene (5 bases). The CDR3 runs to 16 residues. V was cut by 0 bases and J by 0 bases, with 11 bases left in between. Germline V gene sequence: CDR1 MGHDK, CDR2 SYGVNS.

The chain recombines TRBV7-3 with TRBJ1-1, with TRBD1 matching over 7 bases. The CDR3 sequence is 14 residues long. The J segment lost 0 bases and the V segment lost 3 bases, leaving 1 base of the junction unmatched. Germline assignment: CDR1 SGHTA and CDR2 FQGTGA. CDR3 amino acids: CASSLQGVNTEAFF. The CDR3 DNA follows: TGTGCCAGCAGCTTGCAGGGGGTGAACACTGAAGCTTTCTTT.

About this clone itself: Other DNA sequences in the sample encode the same CDR3. The V and J genes are TRBV6-6 and TRBJ2-1, with TRBD2 identical over 9 bases. Per germline, CDR1 MNHNY and CDR2 SVGAGI (reference sequence). After removal of 2 bases from V and 4 bases from J, the junction contained 3 bases not matched to a gene. The CDR3 contains 15 residues. DNA of the CDR3: TGTGCCAGCAGTTACGGTAGCGGGAGATACAATGAGCAGTTCTTC. It yields the protein CASSYGSGRYNEQFF.

A few counts support this clone. The J gene is TRBJ2-6, the V gene TRBV11-1, with TRBD2 identical over 8 bases. CDR1 is SGHAT, CDR2 FQDESV, per germline (reference sequence). Unmatched junction bases numbered 4, after V lost 2 bases and J lost 4 bases. The CDR3 contains 16 residues. The CDR3 nucleotides read TGTGCCAGCAGCTTAAGCGGGAGATGGGGGGCCAACGTCCTGACTTTC. Translating gives CASSLSGRWGANVLTF. Full variable domain (remainder filled in from reference TRBV11-1 and TRBJ2-6): EAEVAQSPRYKITEKSQAVAFWCDPISGHATLYWYRQILGQGPELLVQFQDESVVDDSQLPKDRFSAERLKGVDSTLKIQPAELGDSAMYLCASSLSGRWGANVLTFGAGSRLTVL.

V is TRBV19 and J is TRBJ2-5; 11 nucleotides agree with TRBD2. With 1 base clipped from V and 4 bases from J, the junction kept 5 bases outside the gene matches. Per germline, CDR1 LNHDA and CDR2 SQIVND (reference sequence). This CDR3 comprises 16 residues. The CDR3 DNA is TGTGCCAGTAGTATAGGAGGCCTAGCGGGAGGAGAGACCCAGTACTTC. Protein: CASSIGGLAGGETQYF.

The chain recombines TRBV5-1 with TRBJ2-1, with D perhaps TRBD2 (5 bases). CDR3 size: 14 residues. Trimming left V 0 bases short and J 7 bases short, with 11 bases between. The germline CDR1 and CDR2 sequences are SGHRS and YFSETQ. The CDR3 sequence: CASSLGDPGNEQFF. The CDR3 bases are TGCGCCAGCAGCTTGGGAGACCCGGGGAATGAGCAGTTCTTC.